This TCR beta chain appears in the sequencing data of a study of blood T cells in healthy people across ages. It was with a sample-barcoded 5' primer and a J-beta primer mix that a second PCR of about 6 to 12 cycles was run. TCRdb re-derived calls from the 5' RACE reads in MiXCR, one entry per CDR3 protein. The top ten clones hold roughly 26% of a sample with 800,000 or so distinct CDR3 sequences, about 59% of them seen once. The TCR originated in a man aged 25 to 40 in good health. What was sequenced was blood.

CDR3 residues: CASSQIASTDNEQFF. The DNA of the CDR3 is TGCGCCAGCAGCCAAATTGCCTCCACCGACAATGAGCAGTTCTTC. This sequence joins TRBV4-1 and TRBJ2-1; unclear D gene. CDR3 size: 15 residues. CDR1 and CDR2 (germline): MGHRA, YSYEKL. V lost 2 bases to trimming and J lost 5 bases, with 13 bases between them.